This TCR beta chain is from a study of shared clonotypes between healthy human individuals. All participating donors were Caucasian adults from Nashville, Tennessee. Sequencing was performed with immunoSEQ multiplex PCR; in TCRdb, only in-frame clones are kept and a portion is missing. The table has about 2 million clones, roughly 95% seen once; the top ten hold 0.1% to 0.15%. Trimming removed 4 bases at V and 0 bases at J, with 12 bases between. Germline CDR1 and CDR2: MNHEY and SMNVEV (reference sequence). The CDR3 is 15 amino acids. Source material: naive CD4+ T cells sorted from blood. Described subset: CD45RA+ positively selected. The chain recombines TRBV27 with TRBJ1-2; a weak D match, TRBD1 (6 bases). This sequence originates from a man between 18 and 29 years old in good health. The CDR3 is CASSSSGGPNYGYTF. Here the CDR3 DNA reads TGTGCCAGCAGTTCTTCCGGGGGGCCTAACTATGGCTACACCTTC.